Shown below are 30 T cell receptor beta chains from a single sample sequenced in a study of monozygotic twins with cystic fibrosis. Profiling relied on immunoSEQ multiplex PCR, and the TCRdb table lists in-frame clones only, not all of them. The table has about 35,000 clones, under 70% seen once; the top ten hold under 0.9%. The sample taken for sequencing was blood. The receptor source for this set is a girl aged 10 to 17 with cystic fibrosis.

The DNA of the CDR3 is TGTGCCAGCAGTCTCTATCTGACAGGGGCATATAGCAATCAGCCCCAGCATTTT. Translating it yields CASSLYLTGAYSNQPQHF. The genes are TRBV27 and TRBJ1-5; the match to TRBD1 covers 8 bases. CDR1 and CDR2 from the germline V gene are MNHEY and SMNVEV (reference sequence). V lost 5 bases to trimming and J lost 0 bases; unmatched junction nucleotides: 12. The CDR3 is 18 residues long.

The J gene is TRBJ1-2, the V gene TRBV18; the D gene is possibly TRBD1 (5 bases). CDR1 and CDR2 (germline): KGHSH, LQKENI. The CDR3 spans 15 residues. Trimming took 3 bases from V and 2 from J, leaving 13 bases between them. The CDR3 protein is CASSPWEGRNYGYTF. DNA for the CDR3: TGTGCCAGCTCACCCTGGGAGGGGCGCAACTATGGCTACACCTTC. The variable domain in full, with the rest retrieved from reference TRBV18 and TRBJ1-2, is NAGVMQNPRHLVRRRGQEARLRCSPMKGHSHVYWYRQLPEEGLKFMVYLQKENIIDESGMPKERFSAEFPKEGPSILRIQQVVRGDSAAYFCASSPWEGRNYGYTFGSGTRLTVV.

This chain's CDR3 is CASSPGLTYEQYF. CDR3 nucleotide sequence: TGTGCCAGCAGCCCCGGACTAACATACGAGCAGTACTTC. The chain carries TRBV11-2 and TRBJ2-7; TRBD2 is a possible D gene (6 bases). The CDR3 spans 13 residues. V was pared by 5 bases and J by 4 bases, with 12 bases between. Germline CDR1 SGHAT, CDR2 FQNNGV.

This sequence joins TRBV30 and TRBJ1-5; D gene uncertain. CDR1 and CDR2 (germline): GTSNPN, SVGIG (reference sequence). V lost 3 bases and J 1 base, leaving 10 bases between the germline ends. The CDR3 runs to 14 residues. CDR3 protein: CAWRGQASNQPQHF. The CDR3 DNA is TGTGCCTGGAGGGGTCAGGCCAGCAATCAGCCCCAGCATTTT.

V and J are TRBV7-9 and TRBJ1-1; the D is unclear. This CDR3 has 13 amino acids. Trimming took 5 bases from V and 11 from J, leaving 18 bases between them. Germline V gene sequence: CDR1 SEHNR, CDR2 FQNEAQ (reference sequence). The CDR3 here is CASSGSPLGVAFF. The CDR3, as DNA: TGTGCCAGCAGCGGGAGTCCTCTAGGTGTGGCTTTCTTT.

The chain combines TRBV5-6 with TRBJ1-4, with D unclear. V lost 4 bases and J lost 1, with 14 bases in between. Germline CDR1 and CDR2: SGHDT and YYEEEE. The CDR3 contains 16 residues. The CDR3 spells CASSPQWGQTNEKLFF. The CDR3 nucleotides read TGTGCCAGCAGCCCCCAGTGGGGTCAAACTAATGAAAAACTGTTTTTT. Using reference TRBV5-6 and TRBJ1-4 for the parts outside the CDR3, the full variable domain is DAGVTQSPTHLIKTRGQQVTLRCSPKSGHDTVSWYQQALGQGPQFIFQYYEEEERQRGNFPDRFSGHQFPNYSSELNVNALLLGDSALYLCASSPQWGQTNEKLFFGSGTQLSVL.

This clone has a handful of counts. This rearrangement joins TRBV18 to TRBJ2-3; D call uncertain. The CDR3 runs 11 residues. The V gene lost 3 bases and the J gene lost 5 bases, with 3 bases spanning the gap. The V gene's germline CDR1 is KGHSH and CDR2 LQKENI. The CDR3 DNA follows: TGTGCCAGCTCACCCGGAGATACGCAGTATTTT. This encodes CASSPGDTQYF.

V and J are TRBV7-9 and TRBJ2-7; 8 nucleotides line up with TRBD1. J lost 5 bases, V lost 4 bases, and 10 bases had no gene match. Germline V gene lookup returns CDR1 SEHNR and CDR2 FQNEAQ (reference sequence). CDR3 length: 15 amino acids. The CDR3 nucleotides are TGTGCCAGCAGCTCAAAATCGGACAGGGTCCACGAGCAGTACTTC. As protein: CASSSKSDRVHEQYF.

The chain has TRBV6-1 and TRBJ2-5, with TRBD1 identical over 7 bases. Germline V gives CDR1 MNHNS, CDR2 SASEGT. The CDR3 spans 13 residues. The J segment lost 1 base and the V segment lost 10 bases, leaving 6 bases of the junction unmatched. The CDR3 loop is CAIMDRFQETQYF. The CDR3 bases are TGTGCCATCATGGACAGGTTCCAAGAGACCCAGTACTTC.

V is TRBV5-6 and J is TRBJ1-1; 7 bases line up with TRBD1. Trimming removed 3 bases from V and 5 bases from J; junction bases left unmatched: 4. The CDR3 has 13 amino acids. The germline CDR1 and CDR2 sequences are SGHDT and YYEEEE. The CDR3 sequence: CASSSLDRTEAFF. The CDR3 DNA sequence: TGTGCCAGCAGCTCCTTGGACAGGACTGAAGCTTTCTTT.

This sequence joins TRBV11-2 and TRBJ1-2; the D is unclear. The CDR3 totals 13 residues. Trimming pared 5 bases from V and 2 bases from J, leaving 9 bases between. Germline V gene lookup returns CDR1 SGHAT and CDR2 FQNNGV. The CDR3 DNA sequence: TGTGCCAGCAGCCCACAACGGAACTATGGCTACACCTTC. This encodes CASSPQRNYGYTF.

The chain joins TRBV4-3 to TRBJ2-3; TRBD2 matches 8 bases. Germline lookup yields CDR1 LGHNA and CDR2 YSLEER. J was trimmed by 6 bases and V by 0 bases; bases with no gene match: 11. The CDR3 is 17 amino acids. Here the CDR3 reads CASSQDKASGLKDTQYF. CDR3 DNA sequence: TGCGCCAGCAGCCAAGATAAGGCTAGCGGGCTCAAGGATACGCAGTATTTT.

The J gene is TRBJ2-7, the V gene TRBV2; 7 positions agree with TRBD2. V lost 4 bases and J lost 3; bases outside the gene matches: 15. CDR3 length: 17 amino acids. CDR1 and CDR2 from the germline V gene are SNHLY and FYNNEI. As DNA, the CDR3 is TGTGCCAGCAGTGGACCCCCCTCTAGCGGCCGGGGCTACGAGCAGTACTTC. It codes for CASSGPPSSGRGYEQYF.

The chain combines TRBV7-9 with TRBJ2-7; no clear D gene. V lost 0 bases and J lost 6, with 3 bases in between. Germline V CDR1 and CDR2: SEHNR, FQNEAQ (reference sequence). The CDR3 length is 11 residues. CDR3 residues: CASSLATEQYF. CDR3 DNA sequence: TGTGCCAGCAGCTTAGCGACCGAGCAGTACTTC.

This clone was observed a single time. The rearrangement uses TRBV9 and TRBJ2-2, with 11 bases aligning to TRBD1. From germline, CDR1 is SGDLS and CDR2 YYNGEE. The CDR3 loop spans 17 amino acids. With V trimmed by 4 bases and J by 4 bases, 9 bases remained unmatched. CDR3 residues: CASSLRSGTGGTGELFF. DNA for the CDR3: TGTGCCAGCAGCTTACGATCCGGGACAGGGGGCACCGGGGAGCTGTTTTTT.

The chain is built from TRBV4-3 and TRBJ2-7; 11 bases match TRBD2. The V and J ends lost 0 bases and 3 bases, in that order; junction bases with no gene match: 4. The CDR3 consists of 16 residues. Germline lookup yields CDR1 LGHNA and CDR2 YSLEER. The CDR3 sequence is CASSQDRLAGHYEQYF. In nucleotides, the CDR3 is TGCGCCAGCAGCCAAGATCGACTAGCGGGACACTACGAGCAGTACTTC.

This clone has more than one count but fewer than ten. The V call is TRBV11-3, the J call TRBJ2-1, with 7 bases aligning to TRBD1. After removal of 1 base from V and 4 bases from J, the junction contained 13 bases not matched to a gene. Per germline, CDR1 SGHNT and CDR2 YENEEA. The CDR3 is 18 residues long. DNA of the CDR3: TGTGCCAGCAGCTTAGGGGGTCCGGGACAGAGATTATACAATGAGCAGTTCTTC. Translating it yields CASSLGGPGQRLYNEQFF.

This clone was detected once. The CDR3 nucleotides are TGCGCCAGCAGCTTGTGGTGGGGCGCGGGGAATGAGCAGTTCTTC. Translating it yields CASSLWWGAGNEQFF. The rearrangement joins TRBV5-1 to TRBJ2-1; D perhaps matches TRBD2 (6 bases). Looked up from germline, CDR1 is SGHRS and CDR2 is YFSETQ. Deletions cut 1 base from V and 7 bases from J, with 15 bases between. The CDR3 spans 15 residues.

V usage is TRBV19 and J usage is TRBJ1-4; 8 nucleotides agree with TRBD1. J lost 8 bases, V lost 5 bases, and 7 bases had no gene match. The CDR3 covers 14 residues. Germline V gene data show CDR1 as LNHDA and CDR2 as SQIVND (reference sequence). The CDR3 DNA sequence: TGTGCCAGTAGTGCTCAGGGGGCGTTGGAAAAACTGTTTTTT. Its protein is CASSAQGALEKLFF.

The chain couples TRBV9 to TRBJ1-2; weak D call: TRBD1 (5 bases). CDR1 and CDR2 (germline): SGDLS, YYNGEE. V was cut by 0 bases and J by 7 bases, with 10 bases left in between. The CDR3 length is 13 residues. The CDR3 sequence is CASSVGTSTGYTF. The CDR3, as DNA: TGTGCCAGCAGCGTAGGGACATCCACTGGCTACACCTTC.

This sequence joins TRBV5-6 and TRBJ2-1; 7 positions match TRBD2. Germline V gene data show CDR1 as SGHDT and CDR2 as YYEEEE. This CDR3 has 15 amino acids. The V and J ends lost 0 bases and 3 bases, in that order; junction bases with no gene match: 3. DNA for the CDR3: TGTGCCAGCAGCTTGGCCAGCGGGGTCTACAATGAGCAGTTCTTC. Its translation: CASSLASGVYNEQFF.

The chain couples TRBV6-1 to TRBJ1-4; TRBD1 might be the D (5 bases). The V gene lost 5 bases and the J gene lost 6 bases, with 10 bases spanning the gap. From germline, CDR1 is MNHNS and CDR2 SASEGT. CDR3 length: 13 residues. CDR3 DNA: TGTGCCAGCAGTCAAGACAGCCATGAAAAACTGTTTTTT. Residues: CASSQDSHEKLFF.

This sequence joins TRBV6-6 and TRBJ2-1; weak D call: TRBD1 (6 bases). The CDR3 is 16 amino acids. V was trimmed by 5 bases and J by 3 bases, leaving 17 bases between them. The germline CDR1 and CDR2 sequences are MNHNY and SVGAGI (reference sequence). CDR3 sequence: CASSAGQPHFYNEQFF. CDR3 nucleotide sequence: TGTGCCAGCAGTGCAGGACAGCCTCATTTCTACAATGAGCAGTTCTTC.

The rearrangement links TRBV2 to TRBJ2-1; D perhaps matches TRBD2 (5 bases). V was trimmed by 6 bases and J by 3 bases, leaving 9 bases between them. This CDR3 comprises 13 residues. Germline V gene data show CDR1 as SNHLY and CDR2 as FYNNEI. The CDR3 is CASSGENYNEQFF. In DNA form, the CDR3 reads TGTGCCAGCAGCGGGGAAAACTACAATGAGCAGTTCTTC.

In DNA form, the CDR3 reads TGTGCCTGGAGTGGGTGGCTAGCGGGCAAAACCTACAATGAGCAGTTCTTC. Translating gives CAWSGWLAGKTYNEQFF. V usage is TRBV30 and J usage is TRBJ2-1; 8 positions match TRBD2. V lost 1 base, J lost 2 bases, and 10 bases stayed unmatched. There are 17 residues in the CDR3. Germline CDR1 reads GTSNPN; CDR2 reads SVGIG (reference sequence).

The chain carries TRBV2 and TRBJ2-5, with D unclear. CDR1 is SNHLY, CDR2 FYNNEI, per germline. This CDR3 is 12 amino acids long. With 8 bases removed from V and 5 bases from J, the gap between germline ends came to 12 bases. The CDR3 loop reads CASCYGGETQYF. CDR3 in DNA: TGTGCCAGCTGCTATGGTGGGGAGACCCAGTACTTC.

V usage is TRBV10-1 and J usage is TRBJ2-7, with TRBD1 matching 8 bases. This CDR3 comprises 15 residues. Germline loops: CDR1 WNHNN, CDR2 SYGVQD (reference sequence). Germline trimming cut 11 bases from V and 0 bases from J; bases unmatched to any gene: 12. The CDR3 bases are TGCGCCGGAGGGACAGGCTACCTTAGCTCCTACGAGCAGTACGTC. Encoded protein: CAGGTGYLSSYEQYV.

This chain uses TRBV7-2 with TRBJ2-3, with TRBD2 matching over 9 bases. Germline V gene sequence: CDR1 SGHTA, CDR2 FQGNSA. This CDR3 region has 16 residues. Trimming removed 1 base from V and 3 bases from J; junction bases left unmatched: 5. CDR3 in DNA: TGTGCCAGCAGCTTAGTTCCACTAGCGGGTACAGATACGCAGTATTTT. It specifies CASSLVPLAGTDTQYF.

This chain uses TRBV9 with TRBJ1-2; D unresolved. V was trimmed by 0 bases and J by 2 bases, leaving 11 bases between them. The V gene's germline CDR1 is SGDLS and CDR2 YYNGEE. This CDR3 is 15 amino acids long. The CDR3 protein is CASSVGQPANYGYTF. Written as DNA, the CDR3 is TGTGCCAGCAGCGTAGGGCAGCCGGCAAACTATGGCTACACCTTC.

The chain combines TRBV7-9 with TRBJ2-5; 11 bases are a match to TRBD1. The CDR3 extends over 16 amino acids. J lost 2 bases, V lost 3 bases, and 5 bases had no gene match. In germline, CDR1 is SEHNR, CDR2 FQNEAQ (reference sequence). CDR3 DNA: TGTGCCAGCAGCTTTGGGACAGGGGGTGGTCAAGAGACCCAGTACTTC. Amino acids: CASSFGTGGGQETQYF.